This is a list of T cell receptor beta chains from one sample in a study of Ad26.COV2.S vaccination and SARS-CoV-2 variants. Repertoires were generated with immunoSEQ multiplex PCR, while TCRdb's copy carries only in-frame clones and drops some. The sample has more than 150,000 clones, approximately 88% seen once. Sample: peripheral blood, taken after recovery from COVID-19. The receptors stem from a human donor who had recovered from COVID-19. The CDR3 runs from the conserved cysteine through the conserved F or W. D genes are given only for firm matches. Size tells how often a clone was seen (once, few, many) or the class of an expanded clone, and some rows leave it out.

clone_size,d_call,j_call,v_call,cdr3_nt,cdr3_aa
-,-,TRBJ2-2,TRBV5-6,TGTGCCAGCAGCTTGCCTGGCGGGGAGCTGTTTTTT,CASSLPGGELFF
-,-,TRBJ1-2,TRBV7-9,TGTGCCAGCAGCCATTCTGGCGGCAGGGACTATGGCTACACCTTC,CASSHSGGRDYGYTF
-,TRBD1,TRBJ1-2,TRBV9,TGTGCCAGCAGCGTCGCAGGGGGGCATGGCTACACCTTC,CASSVAGGHGYTF
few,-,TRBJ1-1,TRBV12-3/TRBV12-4,TGTGCCACAGATGGTGGGAGGGACACTGAAGCTTTCTTT,CATDGGRDTEAFF
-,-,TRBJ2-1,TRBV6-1,TGTGCCAGCAGCGTAGACAGCCTTGTAGGGAATGAGCAGTTCTTC,CASSVDSLVGNEQFF
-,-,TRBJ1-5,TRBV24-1,TGTGCCACCAGTGATTTAGCGGGGGACGGCAATCAGCCCCAGCATTTT,CATSDLAGDGNQPQHF
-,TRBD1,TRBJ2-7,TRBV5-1,TGCGCCAGCAGCGCCCCCGGGACAGCCTCCTACGAGCAGTACTTC,CASSAPGTASYEQYF
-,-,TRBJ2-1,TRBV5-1,TGCGCCAGCAGCTTGGATGGGACCCCAGTGTATGAGCAGTTCTTC,CASSLDGTPVYEQFF
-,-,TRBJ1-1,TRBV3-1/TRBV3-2,TGTGCCAGCAGCCAAGATCCGATGGGGGTGAACACTGAAGCTTTCTTT,CASSQDPMGVNTEAFF
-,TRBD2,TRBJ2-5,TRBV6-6,TGTGCCAGCAGTTACTCGGCCGGGGGAGGGGAGACCCAGTACTTC,CASSYSAGGGETQYF
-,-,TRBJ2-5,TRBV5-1,TGCGCCAGCAGTTACAGGATTCAAGAGACCCAGTACTTC,CASSYRIQETQYF
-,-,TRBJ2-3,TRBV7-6,TGTGCCAGCAGCTCGACCTCGTCCCACACAGATACGCAGTATTTT,CASSSTSSHTDTQYF
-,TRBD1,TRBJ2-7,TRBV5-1,TGCGCCAGCAGCTTAGGGGACAGGGGGCCCTACGAGCAGTACTTC,CASSLGDRGPYEQYF
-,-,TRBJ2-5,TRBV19,TGTGCCAGTAGTAGTGACCAAGGGAGGGAGACCCAGTACTTC,CASSSDQGRETQYF
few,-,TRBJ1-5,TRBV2,TGTGCCAGCAGTGAAGGGGGGTCCTCAGGCAATCAGCCCCAGCATTTT,CASSEGGSSGNQPQHF
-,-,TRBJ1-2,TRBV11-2,TGTGCCAGCAGCCTAGGACGGGGCTACACCTTC,CASSLGRGYTF
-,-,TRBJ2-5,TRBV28,TGTGCCAGCATCTCATATCAGGGTGAGACCCAGTACTTC,CASISYQGETQYF
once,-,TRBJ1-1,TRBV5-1,TGCGCCAGCAGCATGGACAGTAACACTGAAGCTTTCTTT,CASSMDSNTEAFF
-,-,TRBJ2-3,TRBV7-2,TGTGCCAGCAGCTTAGCGGCGGCGGGTGCCAGGGGGCAGTATTTT,CASSLAAAGARGQYF
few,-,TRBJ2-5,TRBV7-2,TGTGCCAGCAGCTTACCGACGGGGGAGACCCAGTACTTC,CASSLPTGETQYF
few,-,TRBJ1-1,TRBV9,TGTGCCAGCAGCCCCGGACACCCGAACACTGAAGCTTTCTTT,CASSPGHPNTEAFF
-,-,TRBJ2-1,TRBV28,TGTGCCAGCAGTTTATCGGGATACAATGAGCAGTTCTTC,CASSLSGYNEQFF
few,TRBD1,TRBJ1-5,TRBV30,TGTGCCTGGACTGCGGACAGGGGGGGAAGTCAGCCCCAGCATTTT,CAWTADRGGSQPQHF
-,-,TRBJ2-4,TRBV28,TGTGCCAGCAGTTTAAGTGGGGGTTTAGCCAAAAACATTCAGTACTTC,CASSLSGGLAKNIQYF
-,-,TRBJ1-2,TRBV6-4,TGTGCCAGCACCCCTAACTATGGCTACACCTTC,CASTPNYGYTF
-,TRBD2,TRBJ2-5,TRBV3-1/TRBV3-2,TGTGCCACCCAATACTGGCGGGGGGCTACAAAAGACCAAGAGACCCAGTACTTC,CATQYWRGATKDQETQYF
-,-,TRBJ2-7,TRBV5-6,TGTGCCAGCCACTGGACCCGGTCGAACTACGAGCAGTACTTC,CASHWTRSNYEQYF
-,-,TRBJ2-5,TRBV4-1,TGCGCCAGCAGCCACTGGGTGGACCAAGAGACCCAGTACTTC,CASSHWVDQETQYF
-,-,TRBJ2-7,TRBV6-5,TGTGCCAGCAGTTACGATGGGACCCTCAAGCCCCACGAGCAGTACTTC,CASSYDGTLKPHEQYF
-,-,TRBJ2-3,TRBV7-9,TGTGCCAGCAGCTTAGCGGAATTAGTACAACAAGATACGCAGTATTTT,CASSLAELVQQDTQYF
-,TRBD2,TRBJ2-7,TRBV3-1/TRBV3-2,TGTGCCAGCAGCCAATCGGGGGACTACTACGAGCAGTACTTC,CASSQSGDYYEQYF
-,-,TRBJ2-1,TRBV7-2,TGTGCCAGCAGCAAAGAGGGGATTGGGGGGATTTACAATGAGCAGTTCTTC,CASSKEGIGGIYNEQFF
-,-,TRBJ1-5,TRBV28,TGTGCCAGCAGTCTTCCTGGGAGGCCCCAGCATTTT,CASSLPGRPQHF
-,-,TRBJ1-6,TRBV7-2,TGTGCCAGCAGCTACGGACAGAGCTCCTATAATTCACCCCTCCACTTT,CASSYGQSSYNSPLHF
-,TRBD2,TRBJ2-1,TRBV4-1,TGCGCCAGCAGCCTAACTAGCGGGGGGGCAGCCTACAATGAGCAGTTCTTC,CASSLTSGGAAYNEQFF
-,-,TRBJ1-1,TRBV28,TGTGCCAGCAGTCTACCGGTGCTGAACACTGAAGCTTTCTTT,CASSLPVLNTEAFF
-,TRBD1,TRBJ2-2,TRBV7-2,TGTGCCAGCAGCCTAGGGGACAGGGGCGCCGGGGAGCTGTTTTTT,CASSLGDRGAGELFF
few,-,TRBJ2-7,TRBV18,TGTGCCAGCTCACCGCCAATAGCCGAGGGGGGCTACGAGCAGTACTTC,CASSPPIAEGGYEQYF
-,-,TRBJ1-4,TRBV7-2,TGTGCCAGCAGCCTAAATGTGGGAAGGGGTAATGAAAAACTGTTTTTT,CASSLNVGRGNEKLFF
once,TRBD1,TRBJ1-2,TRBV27,TGTGCCAGCAGACCCCGGGACAGGGGGTTAGTCTATGGCTACACCTTC,CASRPRDRGLVYGYTF
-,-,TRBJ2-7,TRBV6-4,TGTGCCAGCTCCCAGGAGGTGGGGCCCTACGAGCAGTACTTC,CASSQEVGPYEQYF
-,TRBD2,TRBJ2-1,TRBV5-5,TGTGCCAGCAGCCTCGGACTAGCGACGTTCTTC,CASSLGLATFF
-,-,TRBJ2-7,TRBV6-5,TGTGCCAGCAGTTACTCTAGGCAGGGGATAAACGAGCAGTACTTC,CASSYSRQGINEQYF
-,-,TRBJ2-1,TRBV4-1,TGCGCCAGCAGCCAAGAAGTAGGAACGAATGAGCAGTTCTTC,CASSQEVGTNEQFF
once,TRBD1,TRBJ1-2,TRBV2,TGTGCCAGCAGTATAGGACAGGGGGCTTCGGACTATGGCTACACCTTC,CASSIGQGASDYGYTF
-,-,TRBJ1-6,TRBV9,TGTGCCAGCAGCGTGGGGAGGGGAGACTCACCCCTCCACTTT,CASSVGRGDSPLHF
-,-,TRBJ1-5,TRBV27,TGTGCCAGCAGTAGCAGTGGAGTCGGCAATCAGCCCCAGCATTTT,CASSSSGVGNQPQHF
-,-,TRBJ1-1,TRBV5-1,TGCGCCAGCAGCTTGGAGCAGGGTAACACTGAAGCTTTCTTT,CASSLEQGNTEAFF
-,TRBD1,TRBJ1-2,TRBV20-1,TGCAGTGCTAGTGGTTCGGGACAGGGGGTGGTTGGCTACACCTTC,CSASGSGQGVVGYTF
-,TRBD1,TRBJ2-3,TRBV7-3,TGTGCCAGCAGCCGGGACAGGGAGACGCAGTATTTT,CASSRDRETQYF
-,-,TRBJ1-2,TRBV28,TGTGCCAGCAGTACGCGGGGCGGTTATGGCTACACCTTC,CASSTRGGYGYTF